Below, one T cell receptor (beta chain) is given with its context. Its antigen remains unknown. The data were taken from a study of blood T cells in healthy people across ages. Broader study findings: Comparison with aged donors showed that long-lived donors had more naive CD4+ cells and higher diversity.

This CDR3 region has 17 residues. V was shortened by 3 bases and J by 4 bases, with 16 bases between the two germline ends. Looked up from germline, CDR1 is MDHEN and CDR2 is SYDVKM. Through a sample-barcoded 5' primer and a J-beta primer mix, a second PCR was run for roughly 6 to 11 cycles. A tag from a template-switch adaptor with 12 random nucleotides marked each cDNA molecule. Each CDR3 protein is one row after TCRdb ran MiXCR on the 5' RACE reads. This table has 800,000 to 1,300,000 distinct CDR3 sequences, 20% to 25% appearing once. This same sample was also taken into another study, of T cells of mothers and their children. As reported in that work: Over 8.5 million reads per mother and 2.5 million to 3 million per child were obtained. The overlap seen between related mothers and children slightly exceeded that of unrelated pairs, though not significantly.

The sequencing input was blood. The source is a girl aged 2-9 years in good health. V usage is TRBV28 and J usage is TRBJ2-6; tentative D call: TRBD2 (5 bases). CDR3 DNA sequence: TGTGCCAGCAGTTTCGTGGGCTACGGGAACGGGGCCAACGTCCTGACTTTC. Amino acid sequence: CASSFVGYGNGANVLTF. The whole variable domain, remainder taken from reference TRBV28 and TRBJ2-6, is DVKVTQSSRYLVKRTGEKVFLECVQDMDHENMFWYRQDPGLGLRLIYFSYDVKMKEKGDIPEGYSVSREKKERFSLILESASTNQTSMYLCASSFVGYGNGANVLTFGAGSRLTVL.